Presented here are 29 T cell receptor beta chains from one specimen sequenced in a study of T cell changes during pregnancy in multiple sclerosis. Assay used: immunoSEQ multiplex PCR; TCRdb lists only in-frame clones, some missing. The data hold 70,000 to 80,000 clones, with over 85% observed a single time. The sequences come from peripheral blood, collected after pregnancy. The receptors derive from a female donor in good health, enrolled as a control in a pregnancy study.

The count of this clone is one. The CDR3 sequence: CASRNDRLIAGSSYNEQFF. For the CDR3, the DNA is TGTGCCAGCAGAAACGACCGCCTCATAGCGGGGAGCTCCTACAATGAGCAGTTCTTC. V and J are TRBV2 and TRBJ2-1; 8 bases fit TRBD2. Germline trimming cut 6 bases from V and 0 bases from J; bases unmatched to any gene: 16. The V gene's germline CDR1 is SNHLY and CDR2 FYNNEI. The CDR3 has 19 residues.

This chain uses TRBV4-3 with TRBJ1-4; TRBD1 agrees at 7 bases. V gave up 0 bases and J gave up 7 bases; unmatched junction bases: 8. This CDR3 is 16 amino acids long. Germline-derived CDR1 and CDR2 are LGHNA and YSLEER. The CDR3 protein is CASSQDSGQMGEKLFF. Here the CDR3 DNA reads TGCGCCAGCAGCCAAGACTCGGGACAGATGGGTGAAAAACTGTTTTTT.

This chain connects TRBV12-2 to TRBJ1-5. TRBV12-2 is tagged as a pseudogene. The CDR3 has 11 residues. The CDR3 DNA is TGTGCAAGTCGCCCCGGGGGGGGGAGAGATTTT. Its protein is CASRPGGGRDF.

The chain carries TRBV28 and TRBJ2-3; 8 bases are a match to TRBD1. This CDR3 spans 13 amino acids. V shed 7 bases and J 7 bases; nucleotides not matched to a gene: 7. CDR1 is MDHEN and CDR2 is SYDVKM in the germline V gene. The CDR3, as DNA: TGTGCCAGCAATAGACAGGGGCAAAATACGCAGTATTTT. Translated, it gives CASNRQGQNTQYF.

V is TRBV5-5 and J is TRBJ2-3; D perhaps matches TRBD2 (5 bases). The CDR3 sequence is 15 residues long. The V and J ends lost 3 bases and 4 bases respectively, with 15 bases between them. Germline values: CDR1 SGHKS, CDR2 YYEKEE (reference sequence). For the CDR3, the DNA is TGTGCCAGCAGCTCGGACTTCAGTGGGGCAGATACGCAGTATTTT. Protein: CASSSDFSGADTQYF.

The CDR3 spells CASSRAARKSEQYF. CDR3 coding DNA: TGCGCCAGCAGTCGCGCTGCCAGGAAGAGCGAGCAGTACTTC. J is TRBJ2-7 and V is TRBV23-1; no clear D. TRBV23-1 is an ORF for which the function is uncertain. Trimming removed 4 bases at V and 6 bases at J, with 16 bases between. The CDR3 sequence is 14 residues long.

J is TRBJ2-5 and V is TRBV4-2, with D tentatively TRBD2 (5 bases). Germline loops: CDR1 LGHNA, CDR2 YNFKEQ. This CDR3 spans 17 amino acids. V was clipped by 4 bases and J by 2 bases, with 20 bases between them. CDR3 protein: CASSPSGPGVGQETQYF. The CDR3 bases are TGTGCCAGCAGCCCAAGCGGTCCAGGAGTGGGGCAAGAGACCCAGTACTTC.

V is TRBV5-1 and J is TRBJ2-1, with D possibly TRBD1 on 5 matching bases. CDR3 length: 16 residues. Germline V gene lookup returns CDR1 SGHRS and CDR2 YFSETQ. The V gene lost 0 bases and the J gene lost 7 bases, with 17 bases spanning the gap. CDR3 coding DNA: TGCGCCAGCAGCTTGGGGGGCGGTTTGAAGGCGAATGAGCAGTTCTTC. It translates to CASSLGGGLKANEQFF. The full variable domain, rest sourced from reference TRBV5-1 and TRBJ2-1, is KAGVTQTPRYLIKTRGQQVTLSCSPISGHRSVSWYQQTPGQGLQFLFEYFSETQRNKGNFPGRFSGRQFSNSRSEMNVSTLELGDSALYLCASSLGGGLKANEQFFGPGTRLTVL.

The chain is built from TRBV4-1 and TRBJ2-7, with TRBD2 as a possible D gene (6 bases). V dropped 4 bases and J dropped 3 bases, with 10 bases sitting between them. Germline lookup yields CDR1 MGHRA and CDR2 YSYEKL. The CDR3 has 13 amino acids. The CDR3 sequence: CASSPPGLYEQYF. CDR3 DNA: TGCGCCAGCAGCCCCCCGGGACTCTACGAGCAGTACTTC.

This rearrangement joins TRBV7-9 to TRBJ2-2; no reliable D call. Looked up from germline, CDR1 is SEHNR and CDR2 is FQNEAQ (reference sequence). Trimming removed 6 bases from V and 6 bases from J, with 17 bases in between. The CDR3 covers 15 residues. CDR3 sequence (DNA): TGTGCCAGCAGTCCAGACTTTCACCTGGCCGGGGAGCTGTTTTTT. This translates into CASSPDFHLAGELFF.

CDR3 protein: CASSSSGGQIHQETQYF. The CDR3 DNA reads as TGTGCCAGCAGTTCTAGCGGGGGGCAAATTCACCAAGAGACCCAGTACTTC. The chain has TRBV28 and TRBJ2-5; TRBD2 matches 11 bases. J gave up 0 bases and V 4 bases, and 7 bases lay outside the gene matches. This CDR3 has 17 amino acids. The germline CDR1 and CDR2 sequences are MDHEN and SYDVKM. Combining the CDR3 with reference TRBV28 and TRBJ2-5 gives the whole variable domain DVKVTQSSRYLVKRTGEKVFLECVQDMDHENMFWYRQDPGLGLRLIYFSYDVKMKEKGDIPEGYSVSREKKERFSLILESASTNQTSMYLCASSSSGGQIHQETQYFGPGTRLLVL.

CDR3 sequence (DNA): TGTGCCAGTAGTGCAGCCGGGACAGGGGGTTTCCCAACTAATGAAAAACTGTTTTTT. Protein product: CASSAAGTGGFPTNEKLFF. The chain is built from TRBV19 and TRBJ1-4, with TRBD1 identical over 11 bases. The trim removed 5 bases at V and 0 bases at J, leaving 11 bases unmatched. The CDR3 has 19 amino acids. CDR1 and CDR2 from the germline V gene are LNHDA and SQIVND (reference sequence).

The chain couples TRBV5-1 to TRBJ2-1, with D possibly being TRBD2 (6 bases). Per germline, CDR1 SGHRS and CDR2 YFSETQ. This CDR3 has 16 amino acids. V was trimmed by 4 bases and J by 6 bases, leaving 20 bases between them. CDR3 nucleotides: TGCGCCAGCAGCCCCGTGCTCCAGGCGACTAGCAATGAGCAGTTCTTC. Translation: CASSPVLQATSNEQFF.

This chain connects TRBV4-2 to TRBJ2-7, with D tentatively TRBD2 (6 bases). The CDR3 contains 15 residues. V shed 0 bases and J shed 4 bases, with 13 bases lying between them. Germline assignment: CDR1 LGHNA and CDR2 YNFKEQ. The CDR3 loop reads CASSQEREPTYEQYF. CDR3 nucleotides: TGTGCCAGCAGCCAAGAACGGGAGCCTACTTACGAGCAGTACTTC.

The CDR3 nucleotides are TGTGCCAGCAGACCGGGACAGCCCACTGAAGCTTTCTTT. This encodes CASRPGQPTEAFF. The rearrangement joins TRBV28 to TRBJ1-1; 7 bases map to TRBD1. The CDR3 extends over 13 amino acids. Germline-derived CDR1 and CDR2 are MDHEN and SYDVKM. J gave up 4 bases and V 6 bases, and 5 bases lay outside the gene matches.

The chain joins TRBV14 to TRBJ2-3; 14 nucleotides align to TRBD2. The CDR3 runs to 16 residues. Trimming at V came to 4 bases and at J to 5 bases, leaving 5 bases not matched to a gene. Looked up from germline, CDR1 is SGHDN and CDR2 is FVKESK. Here the CDR3 DNA reads TGTGCCAGCAGCCGACTAGCGGGGGGGCCTGGAGATACGCAGTATTTT. It encodes CASSRLAGGPGDTQYF. The complete variable domain, with remaining parts taken from reference TRBV14 and TRBJ2-3, reads EAGVTQFPSHSVIEKGQTVTLRCDPISGHDNLYWYRRVMGKEIKFLLHFVKESKQDESGMPNNRFLAERTGGTYSTLKVQPAELEDSGVYFCASSRLAGGPGDTQYFGPGTRLTVL.

The chain recombines TRBV11-1 with TRBJ2-5; 7 positions match TRBD2. V was pared by 5 bases and J by 5 bases, with 8 bases of the junction left unmatched. Germline loops: CDR1 SGHAT, CDR2 FQDESV (reference sequence). The CDR3 runs 14 residues. The CDR3 coding sequence is TGTGCCAGCAGCCAGTTGGGGGGGGAGGAGACCCAGTACTTC. Its translation is CASSQLGGEETQYF. The full variable domain, with the rest looked up from reference TRBV11-1 and TRBJ2-5, is EAEVAQSPRYKITEKSQAVAFWCDPISGHATLYWYRQILGQGPELLVQFQDESVVDDSQLPKDRFSAERLKGVDSTLKIQPAELGDSAMYLCASSQLGGEETQYFGPGTRLLVL.

The V and J genes are TRBV6-4 and TRBJ1-6; tentatively, D is TRBD1 (6 bases). The CDR3 is made up of 15 amino acids. V gave up 0 bases and J gave up 5 bases, with 8 bases separating them. Germline lookup yields CDR1 MRHNA and CDR2 SNTAGT. CDR3 residues: CASSDSQGHNSPLHF. CDR3 sequence (DNA): TGTGCCAGCAGTGACTCCCAGGGGCATAATTCACCCCTCCACTTT.

This clone was recorded only once. This chain uses TRBV28 with TRBJ2-5, with 8 bases identical to TRBD1. After removal of 10 bases from V and 5 bases from J, the junction contained 6 bases not matched to a gene. The CDR3 is 12 amino acids. Germline V gene lookup returns CDR1 MDHEN and CDR2 SYDVKM. Written as DNA, the CDR3 is TGTGCCATAGACAGGGGACGGGAGACCCAGTACTTC. It yields the protein CAIDRGRETQYF.

This sequence joins TRBV6-1 and TRBJ1-2; a possible D gene is TRBD1 (6 bases). Germline values: CDR1 MNHNS, CDR2 SASEGT. The V end was cut by 6 bases, the J end by 2 bases, with 16 bases between. The CDR3 consists of 15 residues. CDR3 bases: TGTGCCAGCAGGCCCACAGGGTCCAGGAACTATGGCTACACCTTC. Protein sequence: CASRPTGSRNYGYTF.

This chain connects TRBV6-1 to TRBJ2-3; TRBD2 matches at 13 bases. The CDR3 is 16 amino acids. Trimming cost V 3 bases and J 9 bases; bases outside gene matches: 9. Per the germline V gene, CDR1 is MNHNS and CDR2 is SASEGT. CDR3 in DNA: TGTGCCAGCAGTGAGAGCCTTGGACTAGCGGGGGAGACGCAGTATTTT. Its protein product is CASSESLGLAGETQYF.

Only one count was recorded for this clone. The rearrangement links TRBV10-3 to TRBJ2-7; 15 bases line up with TRBD2. The CDR3 is made up of 17 amino acids. V lost 5 bases to trimming and J lost 4 bases; unmatched junction nucleotides: 9. Germline lookup yields CDR1 ENHRY and CDR2 SYGVKD. CDR3 nucleotides: TGTGCCATCAGTCCTGGACTAGCGGGGGGGCTAGTGTACGAGCAGTACTTC. This sequence encodes CAISPGLAGGLVYEQYF.

V gene TRBV7-9 combines with J gene TRBJ2-3; D possibly corresponds to TRBD2 (6 bases). Germline values: CDR1 SEHNR, CDR2 FQNEAQ (reference sequence). V was trimmed by 6 bases and J by 4 bases, leaving 14 bases between them. The CDR3 contains 14 residues. The CDR3 sequence is CASSNSGLPDTQYF. For the CDR3, the DNA is TGTGCCAGCAGTAATAGCGGCCTCCCAGATACGCAGTATTTT. Complete variable domain (other parts from reference TRBV7-9 and TRBJ2-3): DTGVSQNPRHKITKRGQNVTFRCDPISEHNRLYWYRQTLGQGPEFLTYFQNEAQLEKSRLLSDRFSAERPKGSFSTLEIQRTEQGDSAMYLCASSNSGLPDTQYFGPGTRLTVL.

The V and J genes are TRBV21-1 and TRBJ2-1; the D segment call TRBD2 is taken from the table without a DNA check. TRBV21-1 is shown as a pseudogene. The CDR3 runs to 13 residues. DNA of the CDR3: TGTGCCAATAAGAGGGCCGACAACAATGAGCAGTTCTTC. Its translation: CANKRADNNEQFF.

To note about this clone: One end of the junction varies from germline; a read error may be responsible. J is TRBJ2-5 and V is TRBV7-7; TRBD1 aligns across 8 bases. This CDR3 has 15 residues. CDR1 is SSHAT and CDR2 is FNYEAQ in the germline V gene (reference sequence). CDR3 protein: CASSITVTGEETQYF. The CDR3 bases are TGTGCTAGCAGCATTACTGTGACAGGGGAAGAGACCCAGTACTTC. The full variable domain, rest sourced from reference TRBV7-7 and TRBJ2-5, is GAGVSQSPRYKVTKRGQDVTLRCDPISSHATLYWYQQALGQGPEFLTYFNYEAQPDKSGLPSDRFSAERPEGSISTLTIQRTEQRDSAMYRCASSITVTGEETQYFGPGTRLLVL.

The genes are TRBV28 and TRBJ2-5; 11 positions agree with TRBD2. V lost 8 bases and J lost 9; bases outside the gene matches: 11. The CDR3 extends over 14 amino acids. Germline assignment: CDR1 MDHEN and CDR2 SYDVKM. CDR3 protein: CASRGTSGPGAQYF. The CDR3 DNA reads TGTGCCAGCCGAGGGACTAGCGGACCCGGGGCCCAGTACTTC.

The chain couples TRBV28 to TRBJ2-1, with 7 bases matching TRBD1. Germline V lookup: CDR1 MDHEN, CDR2 SYDVKM. After removal of 2 bases from V and 2 bases from J, the junction contained 9 bases not matched to a gene. This CDR3 has 17 amino acids. CDR3 nucleotides: TGTGCCAGCAGTTTAAGTTTTGGTACAGGGGCCTACAATGAGCAGTTCTTC. This codes for CASSLSFGTGAYNEQFF.

The chain employs TRBV19 and TRBJ2-1; 13 bases are a match to TRBD2. Germline CDR1 and CDR2: LNHDA and SQIVND (reference sequence). Germline trimming cut 8 bases from V and 7 bases from J; bases unmatched to any gene: 5. The CDR3 runs 14 residues. This chain's CDR3 is CASRLAGGGNEQFF. The CDR3 region has the DNA TGTGCCAGTCGACTAGCGGGGGGCGGGAATGAGCAGTTCTTC.

The genes are TRBV28 and TRBJ2-1, with 9 nucleotides matching TRBD2. Germline CDR1 is MDHEN and CDR2 is SYDVKM. The CDR3 is made up of 13 amino acids. Unmatched junction bases numbered 4, after V lost 6 bases and J lost 7 bases. The DNA for the CDR3 is TGTGCCAGCAGAGGCGGGGGGGGAAATGAGCAGTTCTTC. Encoded protein: CASRGGGGNEQFF.